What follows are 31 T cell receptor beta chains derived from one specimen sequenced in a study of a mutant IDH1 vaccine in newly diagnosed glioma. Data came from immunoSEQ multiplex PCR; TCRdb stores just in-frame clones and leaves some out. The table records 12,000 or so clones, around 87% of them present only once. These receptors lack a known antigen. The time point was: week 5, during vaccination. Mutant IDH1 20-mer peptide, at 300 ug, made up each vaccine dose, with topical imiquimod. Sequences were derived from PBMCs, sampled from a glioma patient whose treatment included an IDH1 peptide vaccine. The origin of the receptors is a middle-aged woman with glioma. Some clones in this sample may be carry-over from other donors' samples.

The CDR3, as DNA: TGTGCCAGTAAAGGAGACGGGGGAACTGCTCAGCCCCAGCATTTT. Encoded protein: CASKGDGGTAQPQHF. This rearrangement joins TRBV19 to TRBJ1-5; D may be TRBD1 (5 bases). V was cut by 7 bases and J by 6 bases, with 19 bases left in between. The CDR3 spans 15 residues. Per germline, CDR1 LNHDA and CDR2 SQIVND (reference sequence).

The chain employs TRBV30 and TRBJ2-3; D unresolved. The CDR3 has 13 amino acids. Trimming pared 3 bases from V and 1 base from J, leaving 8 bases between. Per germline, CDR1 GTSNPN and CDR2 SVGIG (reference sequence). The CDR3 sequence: CAWSRPGTDTQYF. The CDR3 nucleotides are TGTGCCTGGAGCCGGCCGGGCACAGATACGCAGTATTTT. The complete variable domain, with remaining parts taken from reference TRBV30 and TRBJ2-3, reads SQTIHQWPATLVQPVGSPLSLECTVEGTSNPNLYWYRQAAGRGLQLLFYSVGIGQISSEVPQNLSASRPQDRQFILSSKKLLLSDSGFYLCAWSRPGTDTQYFGPGTRLTVL.

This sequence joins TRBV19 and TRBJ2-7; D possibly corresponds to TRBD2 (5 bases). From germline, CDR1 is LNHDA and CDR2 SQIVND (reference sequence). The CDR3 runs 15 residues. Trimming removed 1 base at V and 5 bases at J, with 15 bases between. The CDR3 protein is CASSIGGSGLDEQYF. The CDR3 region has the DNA TGTGCCAGTAGTATAGGTGGGAGCGGTCTGGACGAGCAGTACTTC.

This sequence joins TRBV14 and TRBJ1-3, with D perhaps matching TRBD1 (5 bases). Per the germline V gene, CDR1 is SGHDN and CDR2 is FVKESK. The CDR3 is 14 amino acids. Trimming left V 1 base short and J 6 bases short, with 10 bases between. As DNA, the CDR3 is TGTGCCAGCAGCCAAGGTGCCAGGGCAAACACCATATATTTT. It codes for CASSQGARANTIYF.

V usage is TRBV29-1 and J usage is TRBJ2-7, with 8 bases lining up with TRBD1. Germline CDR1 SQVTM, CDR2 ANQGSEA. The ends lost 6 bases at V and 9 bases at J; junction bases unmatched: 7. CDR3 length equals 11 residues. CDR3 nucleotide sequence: TGCAGCGTAAACTCAGGGGGCGGGCAGTACTTC. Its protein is CSVNSGGGQYF.

The CDR3 protein is CASSYSSGIQPQHF. The CDR3, as DNA: TGTGCCAGTAGTTACTCTTCGGGGATTCAGCCCCAGCATTTT. The chain uses TRBV19 and TRBJ1-5; no clear D gene. The CDR3 length is 14 residues. The ends were cut back, 5 bases at V and 6 bases at J, with 14 bases in the middle. Germline assignment: CDR1 LNHDA and CDR2 SQIVND (reference sequence).

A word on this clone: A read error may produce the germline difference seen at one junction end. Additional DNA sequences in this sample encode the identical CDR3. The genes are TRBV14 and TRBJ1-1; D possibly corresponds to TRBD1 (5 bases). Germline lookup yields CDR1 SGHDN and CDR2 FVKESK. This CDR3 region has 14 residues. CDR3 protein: CASSPGPLNTEAFF. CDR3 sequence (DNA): TGTGCCAGCAGCCCGGGACCCTTGAACACTGAGGCTTTCTTT. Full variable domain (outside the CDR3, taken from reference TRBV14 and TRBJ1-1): EAGVTQFPSHSVIEKGQTVTLRCDPISGHDNLYWYRRVMGKEIKFLLHFVKESKQDESGMPNNRFLAERTGGTYSTLKVQPAELEDSGVYFCASSPGPLNTEAFFGQGTRLTVV.

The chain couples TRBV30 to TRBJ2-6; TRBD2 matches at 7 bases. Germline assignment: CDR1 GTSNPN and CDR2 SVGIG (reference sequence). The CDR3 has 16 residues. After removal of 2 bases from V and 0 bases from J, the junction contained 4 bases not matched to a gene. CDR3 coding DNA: TGTGCCTGGAGTCTAGCGGAGGGCTCTGGGGCCAACGTCCTGACTTTC. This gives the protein CAWSLAEGSGANVLTF.

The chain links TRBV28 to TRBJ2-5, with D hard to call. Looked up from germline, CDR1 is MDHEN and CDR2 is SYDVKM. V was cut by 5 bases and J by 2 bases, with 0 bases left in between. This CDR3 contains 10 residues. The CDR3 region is CASSQETQYF. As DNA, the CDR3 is TGTGCCAGCAGTCAAGAGACCCAGTACTTC.

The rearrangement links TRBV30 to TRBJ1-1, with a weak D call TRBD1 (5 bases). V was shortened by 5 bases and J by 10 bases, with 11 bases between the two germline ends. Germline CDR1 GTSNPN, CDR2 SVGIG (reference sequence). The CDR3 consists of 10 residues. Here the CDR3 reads CAWGGGRAFF. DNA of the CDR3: TGTGCCTGGGGCGGGGGAAGAGCTTTCTTT. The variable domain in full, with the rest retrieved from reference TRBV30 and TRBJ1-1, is SQTIHQWPATLVQPVGSPLSLECTVEGTSNPNLYWYRQAAGRGLQLLFYSVGIGQISSEVPQNLSASRPQDRQFILSSKKLLLSDSGFYLCAWGGGRAFFGQGTRLTVV.

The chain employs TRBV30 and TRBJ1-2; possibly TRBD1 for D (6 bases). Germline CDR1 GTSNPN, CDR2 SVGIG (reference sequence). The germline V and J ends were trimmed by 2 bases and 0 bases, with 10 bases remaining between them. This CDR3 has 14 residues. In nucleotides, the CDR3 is TGTGCCTGGAGTAAGGACAGCCCTAACTATGGCTACACCTTC. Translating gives CAWSKDSPNYGYTF.

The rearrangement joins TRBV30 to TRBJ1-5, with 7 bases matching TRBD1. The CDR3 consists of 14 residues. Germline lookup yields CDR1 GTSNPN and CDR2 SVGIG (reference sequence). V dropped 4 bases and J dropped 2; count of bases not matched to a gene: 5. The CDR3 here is CAWNRQGGNQPQHF. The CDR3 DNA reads TGTGCCTGGAACCGACAGGGAGGCAATCAGCCCCAGCATTTT.

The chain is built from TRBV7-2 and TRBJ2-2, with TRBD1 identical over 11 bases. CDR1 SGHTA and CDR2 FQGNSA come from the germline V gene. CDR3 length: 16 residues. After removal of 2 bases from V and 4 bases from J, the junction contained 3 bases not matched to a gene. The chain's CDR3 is CASSLRGTGGTGELFF. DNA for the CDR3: TGTGCCAGCAGCTTAAGGGGGACAGGGGGCACCGGGGAGCTGTTTTTT.

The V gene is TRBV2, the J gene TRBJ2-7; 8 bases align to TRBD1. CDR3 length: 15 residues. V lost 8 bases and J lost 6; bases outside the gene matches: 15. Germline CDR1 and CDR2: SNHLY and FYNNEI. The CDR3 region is CASCYIWTGNSEQYF. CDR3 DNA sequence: TGTGCCAGCTGTTATATCTGGACAGGGAATTCCGAGCAGTACTTC.

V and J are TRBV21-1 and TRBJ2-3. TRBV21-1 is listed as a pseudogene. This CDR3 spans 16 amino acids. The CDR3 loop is CASSSLRDTGVDTQYF. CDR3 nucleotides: TGTGCCAGCAGCTCACTCCGGGACACGGGAGTAGATACGCAGTATTTT.

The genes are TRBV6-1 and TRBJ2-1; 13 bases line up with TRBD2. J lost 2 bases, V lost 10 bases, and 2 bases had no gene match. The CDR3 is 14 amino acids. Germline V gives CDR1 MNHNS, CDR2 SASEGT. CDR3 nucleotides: TGTGCCACCGGGACTAGCGGGACCTACAATGAGCAGTTCTTC. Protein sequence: CATGTSGTYNEQFF.

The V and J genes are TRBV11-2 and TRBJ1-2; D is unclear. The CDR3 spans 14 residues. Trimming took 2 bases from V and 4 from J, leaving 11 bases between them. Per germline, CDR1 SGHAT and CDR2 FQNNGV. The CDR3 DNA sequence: TGTGCCAGCAGCTTAATGGCCAGCTCCTATGGCTACACCTTC. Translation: CASSLMASSYGYTF.

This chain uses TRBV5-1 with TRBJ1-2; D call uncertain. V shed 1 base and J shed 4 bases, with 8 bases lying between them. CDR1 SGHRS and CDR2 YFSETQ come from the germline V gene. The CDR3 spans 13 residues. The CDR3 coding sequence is TGCGCCAGCAGCTTGATAGAATCCTATGGCTACACCTTC. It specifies CASSLIESYGYTF.

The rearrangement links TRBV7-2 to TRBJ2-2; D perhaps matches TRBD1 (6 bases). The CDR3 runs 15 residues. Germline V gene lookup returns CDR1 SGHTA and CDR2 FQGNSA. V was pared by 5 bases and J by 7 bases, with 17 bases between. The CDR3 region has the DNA TGTGCCAGCAGCCCTACTAGGGGGAATAACGGGGAGCTGTTTTTT. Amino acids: CASSPTRGNNGELFF.

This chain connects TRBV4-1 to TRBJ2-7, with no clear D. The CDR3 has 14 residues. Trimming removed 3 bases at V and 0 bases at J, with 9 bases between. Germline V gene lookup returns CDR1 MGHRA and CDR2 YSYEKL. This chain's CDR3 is CASSHAPSSYEQYF. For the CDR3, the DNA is TGCGCCAGCAGCCATGCACCGAGCTCCTACGAGCAGTACTTC.

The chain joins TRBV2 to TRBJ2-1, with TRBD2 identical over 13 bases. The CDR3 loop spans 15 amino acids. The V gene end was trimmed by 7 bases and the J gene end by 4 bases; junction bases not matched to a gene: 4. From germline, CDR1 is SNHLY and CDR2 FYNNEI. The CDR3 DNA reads TGTGCCAGCACCCAGACTAGCGGGGGGTACAATGAGCAGTTCTTC. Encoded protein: CASTQTSGGYNEQFF.

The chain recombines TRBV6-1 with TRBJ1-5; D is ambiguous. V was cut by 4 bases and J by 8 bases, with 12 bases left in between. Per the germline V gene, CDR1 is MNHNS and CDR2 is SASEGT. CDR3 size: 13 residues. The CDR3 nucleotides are TGTGCCAGCAGTGTGGGCAATCATAAGCCCCAGCATTTT. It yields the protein CASSVGNHKPQHF.

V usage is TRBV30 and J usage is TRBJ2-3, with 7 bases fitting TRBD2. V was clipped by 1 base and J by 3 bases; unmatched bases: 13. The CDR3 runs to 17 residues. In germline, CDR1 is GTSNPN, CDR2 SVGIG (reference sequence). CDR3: CAWSAPVRLAGTDTQYF. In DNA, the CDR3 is TGTGCCTGGAGTGCGCCCGTCCGACTAGCAGGGACAGATACGCAGTATTTT.

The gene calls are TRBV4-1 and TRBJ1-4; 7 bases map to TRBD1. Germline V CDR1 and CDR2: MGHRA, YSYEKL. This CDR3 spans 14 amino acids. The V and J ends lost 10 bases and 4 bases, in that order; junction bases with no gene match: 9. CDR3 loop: CATGGGTVNEKLFF. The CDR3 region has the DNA TGCGCCACCGGCGGCGGGACAGTTAATGAAAAACTGTTTTTT.

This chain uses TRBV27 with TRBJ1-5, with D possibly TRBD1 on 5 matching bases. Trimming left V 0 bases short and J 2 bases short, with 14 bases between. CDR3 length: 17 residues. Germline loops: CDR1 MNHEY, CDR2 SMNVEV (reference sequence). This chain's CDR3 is CASSLSPRQGGNQPQHF. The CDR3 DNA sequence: TGTGCCAGCAGTTTATCCCCACGGCAGGGCGGCAATCAGCCCCAGCATTTT.

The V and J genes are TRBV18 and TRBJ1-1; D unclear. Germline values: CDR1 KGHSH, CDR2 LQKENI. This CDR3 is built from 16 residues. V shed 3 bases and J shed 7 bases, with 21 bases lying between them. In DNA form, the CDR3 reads TGTGCCAGCTCACCCACGGTTTCGACGGGAGGAGGTGAAGCTTTCTTT. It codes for CASSPTVSTGGGEAFF.

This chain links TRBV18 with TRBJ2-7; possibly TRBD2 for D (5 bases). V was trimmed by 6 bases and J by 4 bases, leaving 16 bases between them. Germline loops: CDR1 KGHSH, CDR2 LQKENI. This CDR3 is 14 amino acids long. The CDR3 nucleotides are TGTGCCAGCTCCACGGGCGGGCTCCCTTACGAGCAGTACTTC. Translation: CASSTGGLPYEQYF.

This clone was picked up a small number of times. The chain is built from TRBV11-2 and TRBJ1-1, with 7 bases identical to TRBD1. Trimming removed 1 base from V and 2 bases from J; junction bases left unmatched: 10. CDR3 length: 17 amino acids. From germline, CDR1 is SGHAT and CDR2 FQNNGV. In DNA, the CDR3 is TGTGCCAGCAGCTTAGGACAGGGAGGAGGGCTAAACACTGAAGCTTTCTTT. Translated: CASSLGQGGGLNTEAFF.

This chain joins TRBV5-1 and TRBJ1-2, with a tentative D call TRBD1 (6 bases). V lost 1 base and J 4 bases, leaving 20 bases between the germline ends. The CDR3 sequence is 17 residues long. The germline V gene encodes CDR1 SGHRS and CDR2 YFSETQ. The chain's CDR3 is CASSLSAGDLPLYGYTF. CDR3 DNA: TGCGCCAGCAGCTTGTCGGCAGGGGATCTACCACTCTATGGCTACACCTTC.

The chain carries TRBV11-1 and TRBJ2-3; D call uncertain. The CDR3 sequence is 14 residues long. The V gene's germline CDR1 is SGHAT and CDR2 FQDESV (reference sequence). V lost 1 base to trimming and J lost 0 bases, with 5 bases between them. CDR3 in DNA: TGTGCCAGCAGCTTAGAACGGAGCACAGATACGCAGTATTTT. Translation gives CASSLERSTDTQYF.

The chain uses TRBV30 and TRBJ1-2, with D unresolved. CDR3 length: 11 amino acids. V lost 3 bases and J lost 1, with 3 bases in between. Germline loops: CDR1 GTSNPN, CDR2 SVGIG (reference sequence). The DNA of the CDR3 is TGTGCCTGGAGGGTTAACTATGGCTACACCTTC. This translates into CAWRVNYGYTF.